The present entry profiles one T cell receptor beta chain with its context. These data are taken from a study of blood T cell repertoires in COVID-19. As for the study in general: Samples came from the United States, Italy and Spain, spanning acute and convalescent COVID-19. T cells, B-cell-depleted T cells, or PBMCs provided the cDNA or gDNA that served as material.

Original data processing: Estimation of nucleated cell counts relied on the amplification of reference gene primers. Generated by immunoSEQ multiplex PCR, the TCRdb table keeps only in-frame clones and is missing some. From that table come the V and J calls and clone size; the DNA was used to work out D and trimming. The sample contains tens of thousands of clones, around nine tenths of which appear only once. The CDR3 is 14 amino acids. Trimming cost V 5 bases and J 1 base, with 11 bases left between them. Germline CDR1 reads MNHEY; CDR2 reads SVGAGI. The V and J genes are TRBV6-5 and TRBJ1-1; D gene unclear. The material sequenced was peripheral blood. The TCR comes from a man between 60 and 75 years old with acute or convalescent COVID-19. CDR3 in DNA: TGTGCCAGCAGTACAGTAATGGGGAACACTGAAGCTTTCTTT. Translated: CASSTVMGNTEAFF.